This TCR beta chain was observed in a study of T cell responses to AZD1222 COVID-19 vaccine. Study-level background: Second-dose groups at about 4 or about 12 weeks were pooled. Broader study findings: Repertoires were obtained only post-peak T cell response. Donors were chiefly white British, with a greater number of females, and clonal diversity was perhaps underestimated. Across spike, vaccine-associated CD4 TCRs were found, dominant at 160-218 and 743-854.

Using immunoSEQ multiplex PCR, the repertoire was profiled, and TCRdb retains in-frame clones only, with some absent. This sample has fewer than 200,000 clones, with more than 80% found just once. Between the trimmed V and J ends, which lost 0 bases and 3 bases, there was a span of 4 bases. From germline, CDR1 is GTSNPN and CDR2 SVGIG (reference sequence). CDR3 length equals 12 residues. About this clone: Its target is not known.

This TCR derives from an adult in good health. Sequenced here: peripheral blood, sampled on day 0 of AZD1222 vaccination. The chain couples TRBV30 to TRBJ2-3; no clear D. This chain's CDR3 is CAWSVFTDTQYF. CDR3 DNA: TGTGCCTGGAGTGTGTTTACAGATACGCAGTATTTT.